These 10 T cell receptor beta chains were sequenced from one sample in a study of T cell responses to AZD1222 COVID-19 vaccine. The table came from immunoSEQ multiplex PCR; TCRdb's copy has only in-frame clones and leaves some out. The table has some 160,000 clones, 85% to 95% seen once; the top ten hold over 0.8%. The source was peripheral blood, collected on day 0 of AZD1222 vaccination. The receptors shown here come from an adult in good health.

This chain connects TRBV27 to TRBJ2-1; the match to TRBD1 covers 8 bases. The CDR3 length is 13 residues. The germline V gene encodes CDR1 MNHEY and CDR2 SMNVEV (reference sequence). V lost 6 bases and J lost 2; bases outside the gene matches: 0. In DNA, the CDR3 is TGTGCCAGCAGACAGGGGGCCTACAATGAGCAGTTCTTC. Amino acids: CASRQGAYNEQFF.

The CDR3 here is CASSLARAYGYTF. CDR3 nucleotide sequence: TGTGCCAGCAGTTTGGCCCGGGCCTATGGCTACACCTTC. This chain links TRBV27 with TRBJ1-2; the D is unclear. The CDR3 contains 13 residues. Per germline, CDR1 MNHEY and CDR2 SMNVEV (reference sequence). With 3 bases removed from V and 4 bases from J, the gap between germline ends came to 9 bases.

The chain is built from TRBV10-3 and TRBJ2-2, with 10 bases lining up with TRBD1. Germline V gives CDR1 ENHRY, CDR2 SYGVKD. The CDR3 contains 14 residues. J lost 7 bases, V lost 7 bases, and 6 bases had no gene match. This CDR3 reads CAITGTGVGGELFF. The CDR3 DNA reads as TGTGCCATCACCGGGACAGGGGTTGGCGGGGAGCTGTTTTTT.

CDR3 nucleotides: TGTGCCAGCAGCTTAATGGGACAGAGGAACACCGGGGAGCTGTTTTTT. This sequence encodes CASSLMGQRNTGELFF. V is TRBV7-2 and J is TRBJ2-2; the match to TRBD1 covers 7 bases. CDR3 length: 16 amino acids. Germline V lookup: CDR1 SGHTA, CDR2 FQGNSA. V shed 2 bases, J shed 1 base, and the junction held 4 bases outside the gene matches.

The table lists this clone with a count of one. This chain connects TRBV6-6 to TRBJ1-4, with D possibly TRBD1 on 6 matching bases. The CDR3 has 17 residues. Germline V gene lookup returns CDR1 MNHNY and CDR2 SVGAGI (reference sequence). V was trimmed by 5 bases and J by 8 bases, leaving 24 bases between them. For the CDR3, the DNA is TGTGCCAGCAGTCCGGTAGGGGGGCACAAAAGCTACGAAAAACTGTTTTTT. Residues: CASSPVGGHKSYEKLFF.

The chain links TRBV30 to TRBJ2-7; maybe TRBD1 (5 bases). The germline V gene has CDR1 GTSNPN and CDR2 SVGIG (reference sequence). V was cut by 7 bases and J by 4 bases, with 11 bases left in between. CDR3 size: 11 residues. The CDR3 bases are TGTGCCTTGGCCCAGGGTTACGAGCAGTACTTC. Its translation: CALAQGYEQYF.

V and J are TRBV7-9 and TRBJ1-5, with 9 bases identical to TRBD1. The CDR3 covers 17 residues. The V gene end was trimmed by 4 bases and the J gene end by 0 bases; junction bases not matched to a gene: 7. The germline gives CDR1 SEHNR, CDR2 FQNEAQ (reference sequence). This chain's CDR3 is CASSSRRTGVSNQPQHF. CDR3 nucleotide sequence: TGTGCCAGCAGCTCGAGGCGGACAGGGGTTAGCAATCAGCCCCAGCATTTT. Full variable domain (rest looked up from reference TRBV7-9 and TRBJ1-5): DTGVSQNPRHKITKRGQNVTFRCDPISEHNRLYWYRQTLGQGPEFLTYFQNEAQLEKSRLLSDRFSAERPKGSFSTLEIQRTEQGDSAMYLCASSSRRTGVSNQPQHFGDGTRLSIL.

This chain uses TRBV9 with TRBJ1-5, with D unclear. V was shortened by 3 bases and J by 0 bases, with 16 bases between the two germline ends. The CDR3 covers 17 residues. Germline CDR1 is SGDLS and CDR2 is YYNGEE. The CDR3 here is CASSALLWRYSNQPQHF. In nucleotides, the CDR3 is TGTGCCAGCAGCGCCCTATTGTGGCGGTATAGCAATCAGCCCCAGCATTTT.

The V call is TRBV12-3 or TRBV12-4, the J call TRBJ2-7; tentative D call: TRBD2 (5 bases). The CDR3 contains 13 residues. Trimming left V 5 bases short and J 2 bases short, with 10 bases between. CDR3 region: CASSAGPTYEQYF. The CDR3 region has the DNA TGTGCCAGCAGTGCGGGTCCCACCTACGAGCAGTACTTC.

This clone was recorded once. This chain joins TRBV7-9 and TRBJ2-1; 7 nucleotides match TRBD1. The junction had 4 bases not matched to a gene; V was cut back by 11 bases and J by 0 bases. Germline V gene data show CDR1 as SEHNR and CDR2 as FQNEAQ (reference sequence). The CDR3 runs to 13 residues. CDR3 in DNA: TGTGCCTATAGGGACAGCTCCTACAATGAGCAGTTCTTC. Translation gives CAYRDSSYNEQFF. Based on the CDR3 plus reference TRBV7-9 and TRBJ2-1, the full variable domain is DTGVSQNPRHKITKRGQNVTFRCDPISEHNRLYWYRQTLGQGPEFLTYFQNEAQLEKSRLLSDRFSAERPKGSFSTLEIQRTEQGDSAMYLCAYRDSSYNEQFFGPGTRLTVL.